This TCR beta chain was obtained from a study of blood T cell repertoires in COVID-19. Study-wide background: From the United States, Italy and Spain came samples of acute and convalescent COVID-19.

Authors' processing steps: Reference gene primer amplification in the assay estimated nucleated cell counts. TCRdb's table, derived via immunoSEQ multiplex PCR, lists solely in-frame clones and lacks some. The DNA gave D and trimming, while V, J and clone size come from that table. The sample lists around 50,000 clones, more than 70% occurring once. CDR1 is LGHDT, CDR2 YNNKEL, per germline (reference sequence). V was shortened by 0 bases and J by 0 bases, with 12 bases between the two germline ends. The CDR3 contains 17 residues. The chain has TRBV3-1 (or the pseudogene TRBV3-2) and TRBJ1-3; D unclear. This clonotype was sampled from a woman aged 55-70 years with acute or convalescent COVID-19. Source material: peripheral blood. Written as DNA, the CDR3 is TGTGCCAGCAGCCAAGATTCCATCGGGTACTCTGGAAACACCATATATTTT. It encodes CASSQDSIGYSGNTIYF.